Here is one T cell receptor (beta chain) with its context. This receptor's antigen is unknown. The sample holds no much larger clone one base away, and base qualities are not on file. V is pared back by 0 bases and J by 1 base, with 9 bases lying between the germline termini. According to the germline V gene (reference sequence), CDR1 reads LGHDT and CDR2 reads YNNKEL. The CDR3 goes from the cysteine to the phenylalanine over 15 residues. This entry keeps only the CDR3 DNA: 45 bases, framed from base 1. The source of the sample is a study of blood T cell repertoires in COVID-19 (dated by TCRdb to 2020 to 2021). In terms of the full investigation: Samples covering the acute and convalescent phases of COVID-19 were provided by collaborators in the United States, Italy and Spain. The prospective study material was composed of cDNA or gDNA derived from T cells, B-cell-depleted T cells, or PBMCs. Samples came from the ongoing ImmuneRACE study (first 160 participants) plus 1,254 subjects from 6 global collaborators. Subjects who had been exposed to COVID-19, were actively infected with it, or had recovered from it provided the deeply sampled blood TCRbeta repertoires that made up the dataset. The sample metadata nearly always contained a de-identified subject ID, COVID-19 status, age in years and sex. Where available, HLA class I and class II types were obtained from metadata supplied by the sample provider rather than from assay-based typing. A freely available public database, intended as a resource for researchers studying the immune response to SARS-CoV-2, is where the repertoires were released. Overall results and qualifications from the work: How much clinical and demographic metadata was included differed by source and by participant, and the metadata was provided uncurated.

Another Seattle source contributed samples from volunteer blood donors who had recovered from COVID-19. Collaborating institutions collected whole blood in K2EDTA tubes following their own protocols. Collaborator samples were shipped for TCRbeta analysis as frozen whole blood, isolated PBMCs, or DNA extracted from either sample type. TCRbeta CDR3 regions were amplified from genomic DNA by means of the immunoSEQ Assay, a bias-controlled multiplex PCR. Per the authors' processing: The number of nucleated cells in each sample was estimated by amplification of reference gene primers within the assay. To quantify the absolute abundance of each unique TCRbeta CDR3 rearrangement, sequence reads were collapsed and filtered. For each sample, productive Simpson clonality was calculated as the square root of Simpson's diversity index across productive rearrangements. The table was pulled from immuneACCESS by TCRdb, which kept in-frame rearrangements only. Such tables lose some clones; where checked, under half of the loss comes from unresolved V genes, and the rest has no known cause. V, J and clone size are taken as reported in that table, and D and trimming were inferred from the DNA itself. For this sample there are over 150,000 clones; roughly 87% appear just once. The ten largest clones take up less than 5% of the sample.

The rearrangement combines TRBV3-1 (or the pseudogene TRBV3-2) with TRBJ1-1; too little of a D gene remains to name it. The specimen was peripheral blood. The receptor comes from a woman aged 55-69 years who had recovered from COVID-19. The CDR3 amino acid sequence is: CASSQERNRNTEAFF. The nucleotide sequence is given as TGTGCCAGCAGCCAAGAACGTAACAGGAACACTGAAGCTTTCTTT.